One and the same sample provided the 27 T cell receptor beta chains below, sequenced in a study of CD8 T cells in ankylosing spondylitis. Study-wide results and limits: For ankylosing spondylitis blood, a TCR beta motif of fewer than 10 highly homologous variants appeared characteristic.

No antigen has been assigned to these receptors. TCRdb passed the 5' RACE reads through MiXCR, listing each CDR3 protein once. The repertoire holds 500,000 or so distinct CDR3 sequences, with roughly 5.2% as singletons. Sequencing was performed on blood, either unsorted or a sorted T cell fraction (not recorded which). All receptors derive from a male donor with ankylosing spondylitis.

This clonotype was seen repeatedly, ten times or more. The gene calls are TRBV13 and TRBJ1-3; 7 positions agree with TRBD1. CDR1 is PRHDT and CDR2 is FYEKMQ in the germline V gene (reference sequence). With V trimmed by 6 bases and J by 0 bases, 8 bases remained unmatched. The CDR3 runs to 16 residues. CDR3 region: CASRGQKWSSGNTIYF. In DNA form, the CDR3 reads TGTGCCAGCAGGGGACAGAAATGGAGCTCTGGAAACACCATATATTTT.

In nucleotides, the CDR3 is TGTGCCAGCAGCTTAGGGGCTGGGCTAGCAATGAACACTGAAGCTTTCTTT. Translating it yields CASSLGAGLAMNTEAFF. The chain carries TRBV7-2 and TRBJ1-1; D is unclear. This CDR3 region has 17 residues. The germline V gene encodes CDR1 SGHTA and CDR2 FQGNSA. Trimming removed 1 base at V and 0 bases at J, with 15 bases between.

The table lists this clonotype with a few counts. The V call is TRBV12-3 or TRBV12-4, the J call TRBJ2-3; D is uncertain. The V and J ends lost 9 bases and 1 base respectively, with 20 bases between them. This CDR3 region has 16 residues. The CDR3 DNA reads TGTGCCAGTGGATATGGAGATCTCATAGGCACAGATACGCAGTATTTT. It specifies CASGYGDLIGTDTQYF.

The J gene is TRBJ2-5, the V gene TRBV25-1; D is undetermined. Germline V lookup: CDR1 MGHDK, CDR2 SYGVNS. The CDR3 has 15 residues. V lost 1 base to trimming and J lost 3 bases, with 12 bases between them. The CDR3 region is CASSEFRAEEETQYF. In DNA form, the CDR3 reads TGTGCCAGCAGTGAATTTAGGGCAGAGGAAGAGACCCAGTACTTC.

This clonotype was found a few times. This chain joins TRBV4-1 and TRBJ1-3, with 8 positions matching TRBD1. V shed 0 bases, J shed 5 bases, and the junction held 9 bases outside the gene matches. The CDR3 is 17 amino acids. The V gene's germline CDR1 is MGHRA and CDR2 YSYEKL. The CDR3 here is CASSQENQGAVRNTIYF. In nucleotides, the CDR3 is TGCGCCAGCAGCCAAGAAAATCAGGGGGCCGTCCGAAACACCATATATTTT.

This clonotype was counted between two and nine times. This rearrangement joins TRBV6-2 or TRBV6-3 to TRBJ2-2, with 7 bases that match TRBD1. V gave up 6 bases and J gave up 5 bases; unmatched junction bases: 9. Germline V gives CDR1 MNHEY, CDR2 SVGEGT. The CDR3 is 15 residues long. CDR3 in amino acids: CASRPDRDRTGELFF. CDR3 sequence (DNA): TGTGCCAGCAGGCCCGACAGGGATCGAACCGGGGAGCTGTTTTTT.

This clonotype was counted many times. The rearrangement uses TRBV20-1 and TRBJ1-2; no reliable D call. The CDR3 totals 12 residues. Germline V gives CDR1 DFQATT, CDR2 SNEGSKA (reference sequence). With 0 bases removed from V and 3 bases from J, the gap between germline ends came to 5 bases. The CDR3 nucleotides are TGCAGTGCTAGAGACTGGTACTATGGCTACACCTTC. Translation: CSARDWYYGYTF.

This clonotype was counted many times. J is TRBJ2-3 and V is TRBV5-1; D remains ambiguous. Germline V gene data show CDR1 as SGHRS and CDR2 as YFSETQ. The CDR3 totals 15 residues. V lost 4 bases and J lost 2, with 14 bases in between. The CDR3 DNA reads as TGCGCCAGCAGCCCGCTGAAGAGATCCACAGATACGCAGTATTTT. Translated, it gives CASSPLKRSTDTQYF.

This clonotype was observed many times. This rearrangement joins TRBV12-3 or TRBV12-4 to TRBJ2-4, with D hard to call. With 6 bases removed from V and 9 bases from J, the gap between germline ends came to 18 bases. The CDR3 is 14 amino acids. The CDR3 DNA reads as TGTGCCAGCAGCCCCTGGTCGGACCTAGGCATTCAGTACTTC. The encoded protein is CASSPWSDLGIQYF.

In its sample, this clonotype was seen many times. The V gene is TRBV29-1, the J gene TRBJ1-1, with 10 bases fitting TRBD1. Germline V CDR1 and CDR2: SQVTM, ANQGSEA. The CDR3 runs to 13 residues. Trimming took 4 bases from V and 6 from J; bases not matched to a gene: 5. This CDR3 reads CSVAGTGVAEAFF. CDR3 in DNA: TGCAGCGTTGCCGGGACAGGGGTCGCTGAAGCTTTCTTT.

This clonotype has at least ten counts. This chain uses TRBV24-1 with TRBJ2-2; the D is unclear. Germline CDR1 and CDR2: KGHDR and SFDVKD. Trimming took 4 bases from V and 3 from J, leaving 11 bases between them. This CDR3 contains 15 residues. The DNA for the CDR3 is TGTGCCACCAGTGACCCGCGGACCTACACCGGGGAGCTGTTTTTT. Encoded protein: CATSDPRTYTGELFF.

This clonotype was seen many times. V is TRBV28 and J is TRBJ2-7; 7 bases agree with TRBD1. The ends lost 6 bases at V and 2 bases at J; junction bases unmatched: 4. Per the germline V gene, CDR1 is MDHEN and CDR2 is SYDVKM. The CDR3 is made up of 13 amino acids. The CDR3, as DNA: TGTGCCAGCAGCCGGGACAGCCCCTACGAGCAGTACTTC. It codes for CASSRDSPYEQYF.

The chain joins TRBV18 to TRBJ2-5; D is undetermined. The CDR3 runs 15 residues. V lost 6 bases to trimming and J lost 2 bases, with 16 bases between them. Germline V gene sequence: CDR1 KGHSH, CDR2 LQKENI. The CDR3 DNA reads as TGTGCCAGCTCCCAACTGGGGTCGCCACAAGAGACCCAGTACTTC. Protein product: CASSQLGSPQETQYF.

This clonotype was counted many times. The chain has TRBV7-2 and TRBJ2-2; TRBD1 is a possible D gene (5 bases). Trimming removed 4 bases from V and 7 bases from J, with 22 bases in between. The CDR3 has 17 amino acids. From germline, CDR1 is SGHTA and CDR2 FQGNSA. The CDR3 loop is CASSSTQGWHPLGELFF. DNA of the CDR3: TGTGCCAGCAGCTCCACCCAGGGTTGGCACCCCCTCGGGGAGCTGTTTTTT.

Many counts were recorded for this clonotype. This chain joins TRBV3-1 and TRBJ2-7, with D possibly TRBD2 on 5 matching bases. Between the trimmed V and J ends, which lost 1 base and 4 bases, there was a span of 14 bases. Germline CDR1 and CDR2: LGHDT and YNNKEL (reference sequence). The CDR3 has 15 amino acids. The CDR3 here is CASSQGTGRSYEQYF. Written as DNA, the CDR3 is TGTGCCAGCAGCCAAGGAACGGGGAGATCTTACGAGCAGTACTTC.

The table lists this clonotype with many counts. The chain links TRBV6-4 to TRBJ1-2, with a tentative D call TRBD1 (6 bases). This CDR3 is 14 amino acids long. CDR1 and CDR2 (germline): MRHNA, SNTAGT. V was cut by 4 bases and J by 5 bases, with 14 bases left in between. The CDR3 bases are TGTGCCAGCAGTGGAGAGACAGGAGCATATGGCTACACCTTC. Translation gives CASSGETGAYGYTF.

At least ten counts were recorded for this clonotype. This rearrangement joins TRBV24-1 to TRBJ1-5; D not resolved. This CDR3 has 14 residues. Germline V gene data show CDR1 as KGHDR and CDR2 as SFDVKD. V shed 4 bases and J shed 4 bases, with 10 bases lying between them. This CDR3 is CATSEPHLNQPQHF. Here the CDR3 DNA reads TGTGCCACCAGTGAACCCCACTTAAATCAGCCCCAGCATTTT.

This clonotype was seen repeatedly, ten times or more. The V and J genes are TRBV15 and TRBJ1-4; TRBD1 might be the D (6 bases). Germline values: CDR1 LNHNV, CDR2 YYDKDF (reference sequence). The CDR3 length is 16 residues. V dropped 4 bases and J dropped 4 bases, with 16 bases sitting between them. Written as DNA, the CDR3 is TGTGCCACCAGCACAGTGATTCGGGGGCTTAATGAAAAACTGTTTTTT. Protein product: CATSTVIRGLNEKLFF.

This clonotype occurred many times. The chain carries TRBV20-1 and TRBJ2-3, with TRBD1 matching over 7 bases. The CDR3 spans 13 residues. Germline values: CDR1 DFQATT, CDR2 SNEGSKA (reference sequence). With 5 bases clipped from V and 3 bases from J, the junction kept 5 bases outside the gene matches. The CDR3 coding sequence is TGCAGTGCTGAGGGGGCCATTACAGATACGCAGTATTTT. Its translation: CSAEGAITDTQYF.

This clonotype has ten or more counts. The V call is TRBV11-2, the J call TRBJ2-3; D may be TRBD2 (6 bases). V was cut by 5 bases and J by 8 bases, with 17 bases left in between. The germline V gene has CDR1 SGHAT and CDR2 FQNNGV. The CDR3 is 14 residues long. CDR3 loop: CASSASGGPGTQYF. The CDR3 coding sequence is TGTGCCAGCAGCGCCAGTGGAGGGCCCGGTACGCAGTATTTT.

The chain is built from TRBV7-2 and TRBJ2-7, with D hard to call. CDR1 is SGHTA and CDR2 is FQGNSA in the germline V gene. This CDR3 is built from 14 residues. The V and J ends lost 1 base and 2 bases respectively, with 9 bases between them. Written as DNA, the CDR3 is TGTGCCAGCAGCTTAGTTTCAGGACCCTACGAGCAGTACTTC. As protein: CASSLVSGPYEQYF.

The chain employs TRBV28 and TRBJ1-1, with 7 positions matching TRBD1. Per the germline V gene, CDR1 is MDHEN and CDR2 is SYDVKM. J was trimmed by 9 bases and V by 6 bases; bases with no gene match: 16. This CDR3 region has 15 residues. The DNA for the CDR3 is TGTGCCAGCAGCCCCCGGGACAGACTATTGCTGAAAGCTTTCTTT. Translating gives CASSPRDRLLLKAFF. Full variable domain (remainder filled in from reference TRBV28 and TRBJ1-1): DVKVTQSSRYLVKRTGEKVFLECVQDMDHENMFWYRQDPGLGLRLIYFSYDVKMKEKGDIPEGYSVSREKKERFSLILESASTNQTSMYLCASSPRDRLLLKAFFGQGTRLTVV.

This clonotype was seen many times. V is TRBV12-3 or TRBV12-4 and J is TRBJ2-7; D may be TRBD2 (7 bases). The CDR3 has 14 amino acids. Trimming removed 8 bases at V and 4 bases at J, with 18 bases between. CDR3 DNA sequence: TGTGCCAGCGGTCCTAGGGGGGGCCTATACGAGCAGTACTTC. It translates to CASGPRGGLYEQYF.

This clonotype has only a few counts. The chain joins TRBV28 to TRBJ2-4; D is perhaps TRBD1 or TRBD2 (5 bases each). Germline V gene lookup returns CDR1 MDHEN and CDR2 SYDVKM. CDR3 length equals 16 residues. The germline V and J ends were trimmed by 5 bases and 0 bases, with 14 bases remaining between them. The CDR3 nucleotides read TGTGCCAGCAGTCCCCTAGAGGGGCTAGCCAAAAACATTCAGTACTTC. This encodes CASSPLEGLAKNIQYF.

In its sample, this clonotype was seen many times. In nucleotides, the CDR3 is TGTGCCAGCAGCTGGTTGCGAGACAAGAATGAAAAACTGTTTTTT. Amino acid sequence: CASSWLRDKNEKLFF. The chain is built from TRBV28 and TRBJ1-4; D unclear. Germline assignment: CDR1 MDHEN and CDR2 SYDVKM. The V end lost 6 bases, the J end lost 5 bases, and 16 bases lay between the germline ends. The CDR3 covers 15 residues.

This clonotype was counted ten times or more. This chain uses TRBV7-9 with TRBJ2-1, with a tentative D call TRBD2 (6 bases). The CDR3 is made up of 12 amino acids. Trimming cost V 11 bases and J 5 bases, with 13 bases left between them. CDR1 is SEHNR and CDR2 is FQNEAQ in the germline V gene (reference sequence). CDR3 bases: TGTGCCGTTGTTGGACTACACAATGAGCAGTTCTTC. Translated, it gives CAVVGLHNEQFF.

Ten or more counts support this clonotype. The chain employs TRBV2 and TRBJ1-4; D unclear. From germline, CDR1 is SNHLY and CDR2 FYNNEI. Trimming took off 4 bases at V and 12 bases at J, with 6 bases between the two ends. This CDR3 is built from 10 residues. The chain's CDR3 is CASSGLELFF. CDR3 bases: TGTGCCAGCAGTGGTTTGGAACTGTTTTTT.